This T cell receptor beta chain derives from a study of T cells in Graves' hyperthyroidism and ophthalmopathy. Regarding the study as a whole: Most expanded thyroid clonotypes above 0.001 recurred in blood.

It was RNA transcripts that yielded the amplified TCR beta CDR3 regions. The primer set for the first-round RT-PCR of the TCR CDR3 was HTBI. TCRdb passed the multiplex PCR reads through MiXCR, listing each CDR3 protein once. The table has approximately 560,000 distinct CDR3 sequences, around 42% seen once; the top ten hold 6.5% to 9%. Hyperthyroidism in the patients, aged 18 to 65, was newly diagnosed and under 2 months in duration. Uncontrolled infection, other autoimmune disease, pregnancy and lactation each barred patients from inclusion. For the diagnoses, clinical symptoms, serum thyroxine and TRAb, thyroid ultrasound and orbital computed tomography were used. This CDR3 has 12 residues. CDR1 is SEHNR, CDR2 FQNEAQ, per germline (reference sequence). Comments on this clonotype: What it binds is unknown. The junction shows a germline mismatch at one end, possibly a read error.

The sequence came from a woman between 18 and 29 years old with Graves' hyperthyroidism. The material sequenced was peripheral blood or thyroid tissue (not recorded which). The V and J genes are TRBV7-9 and TRBJ2-5; D not certain. This chain's CDR3 is CASSLALENQYF. Here the CDR3 DNA reads TGTGCCAGCAGCTTAGCTCTGGAGAACCAGTACTTC. The variable domain in full, completed from reference TRBV7-9 and TRBJ2-5, reads DTGVSQNPRHKITKRGQNVTFRCDPISEHNRLYWYRQTLGQGPEFLTYFQNEAQLEKSRLLSDRFSAERPKGSFSTLEIQRTEQGDSAMYLCASSLALENQYFGPGTRLLVL.